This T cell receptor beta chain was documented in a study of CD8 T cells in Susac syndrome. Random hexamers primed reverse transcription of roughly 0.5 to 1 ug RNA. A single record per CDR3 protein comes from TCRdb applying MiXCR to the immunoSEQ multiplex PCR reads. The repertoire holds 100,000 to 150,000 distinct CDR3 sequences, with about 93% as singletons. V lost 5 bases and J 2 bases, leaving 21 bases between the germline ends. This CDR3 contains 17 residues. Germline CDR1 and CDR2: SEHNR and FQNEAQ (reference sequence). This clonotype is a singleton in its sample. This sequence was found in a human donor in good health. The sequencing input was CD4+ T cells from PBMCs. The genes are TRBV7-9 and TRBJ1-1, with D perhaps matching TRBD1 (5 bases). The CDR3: CASSLGASRASNTEAFF. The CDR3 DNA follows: TGTGCCAGCAGCCTAGGGGCCTCGCGAGCCTCCAACACTGAAGCTTTCTTT.